Each of the 29 T cell receptor beta chains below was sequenced from the same sample in a study of blood T cell repertoires in COVID-19. Some clones are missing from TCRdb's copy, which holds only in-frame ones; the method was immunoSEQ multiplex PCR. The sample holds approximately 170,000 clones, roughly 84% seen once. Sequencing was carried out using peripheral blood. These receptors came from a man aged 70-80 years with active or convalescent COVID-19.

This clone showed up just once. The chain recombines TRBV6-6 with TRBJ2-1, with 8 bases lining up with TRBD1. CDR1 is MNHNY, CDR2 SVGAGI, per germline (reference sequence). The CDR3 has 16 amino acids. The ends lost 0 bases at V and 7 bases at J; junction bases unmatched: 8. This CDR3 reads CASSYSRQGAGNEQFF. CDR3 nucleotide sequence: TGTGCCAGCAGTTACTCGAGGCAGGGGGCAGGGAATGAGCAGTTCTTC.

This sequence joins TRBV28 and TRBJ2-7; D gene uncertain. Per the germline V gene, CDR1 is MDHEN and CDR2 is SYDVKM. The CDR3 is 16 residues long. V was shortened by 3 bases and J by 0 bases, with 15 bases between the two germline ends. The CDR3 region is CASSFAVEYFSYEQYF. The CDR3 bases are TGTGCCAGCAGTTTCGCGGTGGAGTACTTCTCCTACGAGCAGTACTTC.

The V call is TRBV10-3, the J call TRBJ1-1; D gene ambiguous. CDR3 size: 14 residues. V lost 6 bases and J 6 bases, leaving 17 bases between the germline ends. From germline, CDR1 is ENHRY and CDR2 SYGVKD. Here the CDR3 DNA reads TGTGCCATCAGGCCGGGAACCTGGGCGGCTGAAGCTTTCTTT. Protein product: CAIRPGTWAAEAFF.

The chain couples TRBV10-2 to TRBJ2-3; TRBD2 matches 7 bases. Germline CDR1 and CDR2: WSHSY and SAAADI. The ends lost 1 base at V and 4 bases at J; junction bases unmatched: 8. CDR3 length: 16 amino acids. The CDR3, as DNA: TGCGCCAGCAGTGAGTGGGCGGCGGGAGTCGCAGATACGCAGTATTTT. Encoded protein: CASSEWAAGVADTQYF.

V gene TRBV7-2 combines with J gene TRBJ1-6, with 10 bases lining up with TRBD1. This CDR3 has 16 amino acids. The germline CDR1 and CDR2 sequences are SGHTA and FQGNSA. The V and J ends lost 1 base and 5 bases, in that order; junction bases with no gene match: 2. CDR3 DNA sequence: TGTGCCAGCAGCTTAGTAGGGACAGGGGATAATTCACCCCTCCACTTT. It codes for CASSLVGTGDNSPLHF.

The CDR3 region is CASSLDGAPNEKLFF. The CDR3 DNA reads as TGTGCCAGCAGCTTAGATGGGGCACCTAATGAAAAACTGTTTTTT. The chain employs TRBV7-2 and TRBJ1-4, with D perhaps matching TRBD1 (5 bases). The length of the CDR3 is 15 residues. V gave up 1 base and J gave up 3 bases, with 9 bases separating them. Per the germline V gene, CDR1 is SGHTA and CDR2 is FQGNSA.

This clone has more than one count but fewer than ten. The chain carries TRBV28 and TRBJ1-6; 9 positions match TRBD1. Looked up from germline, CDR1 is MDHEN and CDR2 is SYDVKM. V shed 5 bases, J shed 8 bases, and the junction held 7 bases outside the gene matches. CDR3 length: 15 residues. Here the CDR3 reads CASSTTGGADSPLHF. The DNA of the CDR3 is TGTGCCAGCAGTACCACAGGGGGCGCGGATTCACCCCTCCACTTT. The full variable domain, completed using reference TRBV28 and TRBJ1-6, is DVKVTQSSRYLVKRTGEKVFLECVQDMDHENMFWYRQDPGLGLRLIYFSYDVKMKEKGDIPEGYSVSREKKERFSLILESASTNQTSMYLCASSTTGGADSPLHFGNGTRLTVT.

This clone was counted once. The V call is TRBV30, the J call TRBJ1-5; D gene ambiguous. The CDR3 loop spans 13 amino acids. Germline values: CDR1 GTSNPN, CDR2 SVGIG (reference sequence). Trimming cost V 1 base and J 5 bases, with 9 bases left between them. CDR3 in amino acids: CAWSGGDYQPQHF. As DNA, the CDR3 is TGTGCCTGGAGTGGGGGAGACTATCAGCCCCAGCATTTT.

This chain connects TRBV27 to TRBJ1-2, with D perhaps TRBD1 (5 bases). The V and J ends lost 1 base and 6 bases respectively, with 12 bases between them. The CDR3 contains 14 residues. Per the germline V gene, CDR1 is MNHEY and CDR2 is SMNVEV (reference sequence). The chain's CDR3 is CASSLWSGKDGYTF. The CDR3 DNA reads as TGTGCCAGCAGTTTATGGTCAGGGAAGGATGGCTACACCTTC.

The CDR3 here is CASSEQGEETQYF. The CDR3 DNA sequence: TGTGCCAGCAGTGAACAGGGGGAAGAGACCCAGTACTTC. The V gene is TRBV2, the J gene TRBJ2-5; 7 nucleotides match TRBD1. CDR1 SNHLY and CDR2 FYNNEI come from the germline V gene. This CDR3 comprises 13 residues. V lost 2 bases and J lost 3; bases outside the gene matches: 0.

The chain couples TRBV6-2 or TRBV6-3 to TRBJ1-1; 11 bases are a match to TRBD1. Germline CDR1 reads MNHEY; CDR2 reads SVGEGT. After removal of 0 bases from V and 0 bases from J, the junction contained 6 bases not matched to a gene. This CDR3 has 18 residues. The CDR3 region is CASSYSMGQGGVNTEAFF. In nucleotides, the CDR3 is TGTGCCAGCAGTTACTCGATGGGACAGGGGGGAGTGAACACTGAAGCTTTCTTT.

CDR3 sequence reads: CASSPTGVTEAFF. The CDR3 coding sequence is TGTGCCAGCAGTCCGACAGGGGTCACTGAAGCTTTCTTT. This chain joins TRBV12-3 or TRBV12-4 and TRBJ1-1, with 8 bases aligning to TRBD1. This CDR3 comprises 13 residues. V shed 5 bases, J shed 4 bases, and the junction held 3 bases outside the gene matches.

This clone has a single count. As DNA, the CDR3 is TGTGCCAGCAGTGCCGGGACAGGGGGTTATGAAAAACTGTTTTTT. Its protein is CASSAGTGGYEKLFF. V gene TRBV2 combines with J gene TRBJ1-4; 11 bases match TRBD1. Germline V gene lookup returns CDR1 SNHLY and CDR2 FYNNEI. The CDR3 runs 15 residues. The ends lost 4 bases at V and 6 bases at J; junction bases unmatched: 4.

V and J are TRBV12-3 or TRBV12-4 and TRBJ1-2, with 7 nucleotides matching TRBD1. V lost 5 bases and J lost 2; bases outside the gene matches: 2. This CDR3 is built from 13 residues. In nucleotides, the CDR3 is TGTGCCAGCAGTGAGGGACAGAACTATGGCTACACCTTC. Its protein product is CASSEGQNYGYTF.

V usage is TRBV6-5 and J usage is TRBJ1-2; TRBD1 aligns across 11 bases. This CDR3 region has 15 residues. The germline gives CDR1 MNHEY, CDR2 SVGAGI. V trimming: 7 bases; J trimming: 1 base; junction bases outside the gene matches: 5. The CDR3 DNA is TGTGCCAGCACCCGGACAGGGGGCCTTAACTATGGCTACACCTTC. It yields the protein CASTRTGGLNYGYTF.

J is TRBJ1-2 and V is TRBV28, with TRBD1 matching 9 bases. Germline CDR1 and CDR2: MDHEN and SYDVKM. J lost 3 bases, V lost 10 bases, and 6 bases had no gene match. The CDR3 extends over 13 amino acids. Here the CDR3 DNA reads TGTGCCACCTCCACAGGGGGCTACTATGGCTACACCTTC. It codes for CATSTGGYYGYTF.

This sequence joins TRBV6-1 and TRBJ1-1; D is possibly TRBD1 (5 bases). The V end lost 1 base, the J end lost 3 bases, and 9 bases lay between the germline ends. Germline V CDR1 and CDR2: MNHNS, SASEGT. The CDR3 runs to 14 residues. CDR3 sequence: CASSEVGADTEAFF. In nucleotides, the CDR3 is TGTGCCAGCAGTGAAGTTGGGGCCGACACTGAAGCTTTCTTT.

This rearrangement joins TRBV29-1 to TRBJ1-1, with D possibly being TRBD1 (5 bases). The V end lost 7 bases, the J end lost 3 bases, and 24 bases lay between the germline ends. The CDR3 extends over 16 amino acids. Germline-derived CDR1 and CDR2 are SQVTM and ANQGSEA. As DNA, the CDR3 is TGCAGCGCTGAGCGGGGCGGGGGTGGATGGGACACTGAAGCTTTCTTT. This codes for CSAERGGGGWDTEAFF.

V usage is TRBV9 and J usage is TRBJ1-2, with D possibly being TRBD1 (5 bases). V lost 3 bases and J 4 bases, leaving 13 bases between the germline ends. The CDR3 spans 14 residues. The germline V gene encodes CDR1 SGDLS and CDR2 YYNGEE. In nucleotides, the CDR3 is TGTGCCAGCAGCGGGATGGGGGACTTCTATGGCTACACCTTC. This sequence encodes CASSGMGDFYGYTF. Complete variable domain (other parts from reference TRBV9 and TRBJ1-2): DSGVTQTPKHLITATGQRVTLRCSPRSGDLSVYWYQQSLDQGLQFLIQYYNGEERAKGNILERFSAQQFPDLHSELNLSSLELGDSALYFCASSGMGDFYGYTFGSGTRLTVV.

This rearrangement joins TRBV5-8 to TRBJ2-5; D is unclear. Germline CDR1 reads SGHTS; CDR2 reads YDEGEE. The CDR3 consists of 12 residues. Trimming took off 2 bases at V and 3 bases at J, with 5 bases between the two ends. The CDR3 loop reads CASSLGEETQYF. In DNA, the CDR3 is TGTGCCAGCAGCTTAGGAGAAGAGACCCAGTACTTC.

The chain recombines TRBV19 with TRBJ2-1; D possibly corresponds to TRBD2 (5 bases). From germline, CDR1 is LNHDA and CDR2 SQIVND (reference sequence). Trimming removed 3 bases from V and 1 base from J, with 19 bases in between. This CDR3 spans 18 amino acids. CDR3 sequence: CASSIGPAESLSYNEQFF. DNA for the CDR3: TGTGCCAGTAGTATCGGCCCAGCGGAAAGTTTATCCTACAATGAGCAGTTCTTC.

This clone was detected only a few times. This chain connects TRBV5-8 to TRBJ2-3, with D possibly TRBD2 on 6 matching bases. This CDR3 spans 15 amino acids. The germline gives CDR1 SGHTS, CDR2 YDEGEE. V was cut by 0 bases and J by 1 base, with 9 bases left in between. CDR3 sequence reads: CASSLVASGTDTQYF. In DNA form, the CDR3 reads TGTGCCAGCAGCTTGGTGGCTAGCGGCACAGATACGCAGTATTTT.

This chain links TRBV19 with TRBJ1-1; TRBD1 agrees at 8 bases. CDR1 and CDR2 from the germline V gene are LNHDA and SQIVND (reference sequence). CDR3 length: 18 amino acids. J was trimmed by 0 bases and V by 10 bases; bases with no gene match: 19. CDR3 in amino acids: CATSPRQGLNRVNTEAFF. The CDR3 coding sequence is TGTGCCACCTCCCCCCGACAGGGGCTAAACCGCGTGAACACTGAAGCTTTCTTT.

This chain links TRBV5-4 with TRBJ2-7; TRBD2 is a possible D gene (6 bases). There are 14 residues in the CDR3. The germline V gene encodes CDR1 SGHNT and CDR2 YYREEE (reference sequence). Trimming took off 3 bases at V and 5 bases at J, with 15 bases between the two ends. The CDR3 bases are TGTGCCAGCAGCTCGGAGGGCAGGGCCCACGAGCAGTACTTC. Translating gives CASSSEGRAHEQYF.

V gene TRBV9 combines with J gene TRBJ1-1, with TRBD1 as a possible D gene (5 bases). This CDR3 contains 15 residues. Looked up from germline, CDR1 is SGDLS and CDR2 is YYNGEE. The ends were cut back, 0 bases at V and 0 bases at J, with 9 bases in the middle. The CDR3: CASSVGGHMNTEAFF. DNA of the CDR3: TGTGCCAGCAGCGTAGGTGGACATATGAACACTGAAGCTTTCTTT.

This clone has just one count. One end of the junction does not line up with germline, which may come from a read error. CDR3 DNA: TGTGCCAGCAGCCCCGAACGTACAGGGAGATTTATATTCTTC. The encoded protein is CASSPERTGRFIFF. The chain combines TRBV9 with TRBJ1-2; TRBD1 might be the D (6 bases). CDR1 SGDLS and CDR2 YYNGEE come from the germline V gene. The CDR3 length is 14 residues.

The chain joins TRBV4-1 to TRBJ2-1; 15 bases align to TRBD2. The CDR3 is 15 residues long. Germline V CDR1 and CDR2: MGHRA, YSYEKL. Trimming removed 5 bases from V and 10 bases from J; junction bases left unmatched: 6. CDR3 DNA sequence: TGCGCCAGCAGCGGGACTAGCGGGAGGCCCCGGGAGCAGTTCTTC. Translating gives CASSGTSGRPREQFF.

This sequence joins TRBV29-1 and TRBJ1-1; 8 positions match TRBD1. Looked up from germline, CDR1 is SQVTM and CDR2 is ANQGSEA. The CDR3 runs 14 residues. The trim removed 6 bases at V and 3 bases at J, leaving 9 bases unmatched. In DNA form, the CDR3 reads TGCAGCGTCGGGGACAGGACTAGGTACACTGAAGCTTTCTTT. The encoded protein is CSVGDRTRYTEAFF. The entire variable domain, with the rest obtained from reference TRBV29-1 and TRBJ1-1, is as follows: SAVISQKPSRDICQRGTSLTIQCQVDSQVTMMFWYRQQPGQSLTLIATANQGSEATYESGFVIDKFPISRPNLTFSTLTVSNMSPEDSSIYLCSVGDRTRYTEAFFGQGTRLTVV.

The chain links TRBV7-3 to TRBJ2-1; 12 bases fit TRBD2. The J segment lost 7 bases and the V segment lost 1 base, leaving 2 bases of the junction unmatched. This CDR3 is 15 amino acids long. The germline gives CDR1 SGHTA, CDR2 FQGTGA. The CDR3 reads CASSLSLAGGNEQFF. The CDR3 bases are TGTGCCAGCAGCTTAAGCCTAGCGGGAGGGAATGAGCAGTTCTTC.